This passage covers 12 T cell receptor beta chains from one sample sequenced in a study of shared clonotypes between healthy human individuals. Assay: immunoSEQ multiplex PCR; the TCRdb copy retains only in-frame clones and omits some. Of 2.5 million or so clones in the sample, around 90% are singletons; the top ten hold over 0.12%. Material for sequencing was naive CD4+ T cells sorted from blood. Subset specified: CD45RA+ positively selected. These receptors were taken from a man younger than 35 in good health.

This clone was recorded only once. The V gene is TRBV5-1, the J gene TRBJ1-6, with 8 bases fitting TRBD1. The CDR3 has 16 residues. CDR1 and CDR2 from the germline V gene are SGHRS and YFSETQ. Trimming cost V 0 bases and J 8 bases; bases outside gene matches: 7. CDR3 sequence (DNA): TGCGCCAGCAGCTTGGGAGGACAGGGTGGTCATTCACCCCTCCACTTT. Its translation: CASSLGGQGGHSPLHF.

V and J are TRBV30 and TRBJ2-7; TRBD2 might be the D (6 bases). In germline, CDR1 is GTSNPN, CDR2 SVGIG (reference sequence). The CDR3 is 14 residues long. The V gene lost 1 base and the J gene lost 1 base, with 11 bases spanning the gap. CDR3 coding DNA: TGTGCCTGGAGTGACGGCGGGAATTCCTACGAGCAGTACTTC. It is translated as CAWSDGGNSYEQYF.

The V gene is TRBV6-5, the J gene TRBJ2-2, with TRBD2 identical over 10 bases. Germline assignment: CDR1 MNHEY and CDR2 SVGAGI. This CDR3 has 15 amino acids. V lost 2 bases to trimming and J lost 9 bases; unmatched junction nucleotides: 6. The CDR3 region has the DNA TGTGCCAGCAGTTACCAACTAGCGGGGAACCGGGAGCTGTTTTTT. It specifies CASSYQLAGNRELFF.

The V call is TRBV6-1, the J call TRBJ2-7; D might be TRBD1 (6 bases). V lost 2 bases and J 9 bases, leaving 20 bases between the germline ends. The germline V gene encodes CDR1 MNHNS and CDR2 SASEGT. The CDR3 spans 15 residues. In DNA form, the CDR3 reads TGTGCCAGCAGTGAACCGATCCGACAGGCCCTGGGGCAGTACTTC. It yields the protein CASSEPIRQALGQYF.

V usage is TRBV27 and J usage is TRBJ2-7; 9 bases align to TRBD1. The CDR3 has 13 residues. The V gene's germline CDR1 is MNHEY and CDR2 SMNVEV (reference sequence). After removal of 9 bases from V and 4 bases from J, the junction contained 7 bases not matched to a gene. CDR3 sequence reads: CASTGQGFYEQYF. Written as DNA, the CDR3 is TGTGCCAGTACGGGACAGGGATTTTACGAGCAGTACTTC.

This clone was observed a single time. CDR3 protein: CASSTRTGSGNTIYF. CDR3 coding DNA: TGTGCCAGCAGCACCCGGACAGGCTCTGGAAACACCATATATTTT. The chain carries TRBV7-2 and TRBJ1-3, with 7 bases matching TRBD1. This CDR3 has 15 residues. The trim removed 5 bases at V and 0 bases at J, leaving 4 bases unmatched. The germline V gene encodes CDR1 SGHTA and CDR2 FQGNSA.

This chain links TRBV19 with TRBJ1-6, with no clear D. V gave up 5 bases and J gave up 8 bases, with 13 bases separating them. The CDR3 is made up of 14 amino acids. In germline, CDR1 is LNHDA, CDR2 SQIVND (reference sequence). The CDR3 sequence: CASSARTVYSPLHF. DNA for the CDR3: TGTGCCAGTAGTGCTCGGACGGTGTATTCACCCCTCCACTTT.

The chain is built from TRBV25-1 and TRBJ1-2; D perhaps matches TRBD1 (5 bases). The V end was cut by 8 bases, the J end by 8 bases, with 18 bases between. This CDR3 is built from 13 residues. Germline V lookup: CDR1 MGHDK, CDR2 SYGVNS. DNA for the CDR3: TGTGCCAGCGCTTTTGGGGGGAGTATGGGCTACACCTTC. Protein sequence: CASAFGGSMGYTF.

This rearrangement joins TRBV5-1 to TRBJ2-2; maybe TRBD1 (6 bases). With 4 bases removed from V and 1 base from J, the gap between germline ends came to 11 bases. From germline, CDR1 is SGHRS and CDR2 YFSETQ. The CDR3 loop spans 15 amino acids. CDR3 coding DNA: TGCGCCAGCAGCCCCCGGGACATGAACACCGGGGAGCTGTTTTTT. It specifies CASSPRDMNTGELFF.

As to this clone: The sample contains more than one DNA sequence encoding this CDR3. The chain uses TRBV5-1 and TRBJ1-2; D unclear. Germline V lookup: CDR1 SGHRS, CDR2 YFSETQ. The CDR3 contains 13 residues. Trimming shortened V by 0 bases and J by 4 bases, and 7 bases separated the two germline ends. DNA of the CDR3: TGCGCCAGCAGCTTGGGTCAGAGCTATGGCTACACCTTC. It is translated as CASSLGQSYGYTF.

The chain combines TRBV4-3 with TRBJ2-5; TRBD2 matches at 9 bases. Germline values: CDR1 LGHNA, CDR2 YSLEER. The trim removed 0 bases at V and 4 bases at J, leaving 9 bases unmatched. The CDR3 sequence is 17 residues long. For the CDR3, the DNA is TGCGCCAGCAGCCAAGATCTTAGCGGGAGTATTAGAGAGACCCAGTACTTC. Amino acid sequence: CASSQDLSGSIRETQYF.

There are a few counts of this clone. The genes are TRBV7-9 and TRBJ2-7; D is uncertain. This CDR3 region has 13 residues. From germline, CDR1 is SEHNR and CDR2 FQNEAQ (reference sequence). V dropped 1 base and J dropped 6 bases, with 10 bases sitting between them. CDR3 DNA sequence: TGTGCCAGCAGCTTAGTAGGGATCGGCGAGCAGTACTTC. This codes for CASSLVGIGEQYF.